The rows below give T cell receptor beta chains drawn from one sample of a study of blood T cell repertoires in COVID-19. Assay used: immunoSEQ multiplex PCR; TCRdb lists only in-frame clones, some missing. The table records some 390,000 clones, 85% to 90% of them present only once. Sequenced input: peripheral blood. All receptors derive from a human donor in a cohort sampled during active COVID-19. CDR3s leave out the opening cysteine and the closing phenylalanine or tryptophan. The D gene is left open where the match is weak. Expanded clones are given a class, and other clones once, few, many or no size at all.

J gene | clone size | D gene | V gene | CDR3 protein
TRBJ1-5 | . | . | TRBV6-5 | ASSLGRNGNQPQH
TRBJ2-3 | . | . | TRBV5-1 | ASSPGMESTDTQY
TRBJ2-1 | . | TRBD2 | TRBV4-2 | ASSLRLAGHNEQF
TRBJ1-2 | . | TRBD1 | TRBV27 | ASSATGGLSGYT
TRBJ2-3 | . | TRBD2 | TRBV4-2 | ASSLLAGGTDTQY
TRBJ1-2 | . | . | TRBV19 | ASSLPGQGGTVYGYT
TRBJ2-7 | . | TRBD1 | TRBV27 | ASSLGGQGVSYEQY
TRBJ2-2 | . | TRBD1 | TRBV30 | AWNPGTGDSGELF
TRBJ2-2 | once | TRBD2 | TRBV9 | ASSVSGGAGSGELF
TRBJ1-4 | . | . | TRBV5-4 | ASSYGGQGSTNEKLF
TRBJ2-7 | . | . | TRBV5-1 | ASSPRQESSYEQY
TRBJ1-1 | . | TRBD1 | TRBV19 | ASSTDRDLNTEAF
TRBJ2-1 | . | TRBD1 | TRBV6-4 | ASSPGTGIYNEQF
TRBJ2-1 | . | . | TRBV19 | ASARVSNNEQF
TRBJ1-2 | . | . | TRBV6-5 | ASRQNTGFVGYT
TRBJ1-1 | few | TRBD1 | TRBV5-1 | ASSPGTENTEAF
TRBJ2-5 | . | TRBD2 | TRBV19 | ASRSAGGGETQY
TRBJ2-6 | . | TRBD1 | TRBV7-2 | ASSAGQGRVLT
TRBJ1-4 | . | . | TRBV5-1 | ASSLEASATNEKLF
TRBJ2-7 | . | . | TRBV2 | ASTPGPTSYEQY
TRBJ1-1 | . | TRBD1 | TRBV3-1/TRBV3-2 | ASSQDGRGTDEAF
TRBJ1-5 | once | . | TRBV5-6 | ASSLGGFSNQPQH
TRBJ1-1 | . | . | TRBV5-8 | ASSFDDRQRRTEAF
TRBJ2-1 | . | TRBD2 | TRBV19 | ASSGTSGRNYNEQF
TRBJ2-3 | once | TRBD1 | TRBV30 | ACDRGNTDTQY
TRBJ2-2 | few | TRBD1 | TRBV30 | AWSGYRGTGELF
TRBJ1-2 | . | . | TRBV2 | ASPLQGRQILANYGYT